This TCR beta chain came from a study of chemoradiotherapy in HPV16-positive cancers. The J segment lost 4 bases and the V segment lost 2 bases, leaving 2 bases of the junction unmatched. The CDR3 spans 15 residues. CDR1 LGHNA and CDR2 YSLEER come from the germline V gene. The data were produced by immunoSEQ multiplex PCR, yet TCRdb's version contains in-frame clones alone and is incomplete. The sample yields 4,000 to 6,000 clones, about 96% seen once. Overall study findings and caveats: Non-HPV-specific T cells did not expand in tumors during treatment, whereas candidate HPV-specific clones and E7-related motifs did.

A remark on this clone: Its antigen is unknown.

Sequenced here: tumor tissue, sampled from a patient who underwent chemoradiotherapy. The chain recombines TRBV4-3 with TRBJ2-1; 10 nucleotides align to TRBD2. This receptor was taken from a human donor with HPV-associated anogenital cancer. The CDR3 is CASSQTSGAYNEQFF. The CDR3, as DNA: TGCGCCAGCAGCCAAACTAGCGGGGCGTACAATGAGCAGTTCTTC.